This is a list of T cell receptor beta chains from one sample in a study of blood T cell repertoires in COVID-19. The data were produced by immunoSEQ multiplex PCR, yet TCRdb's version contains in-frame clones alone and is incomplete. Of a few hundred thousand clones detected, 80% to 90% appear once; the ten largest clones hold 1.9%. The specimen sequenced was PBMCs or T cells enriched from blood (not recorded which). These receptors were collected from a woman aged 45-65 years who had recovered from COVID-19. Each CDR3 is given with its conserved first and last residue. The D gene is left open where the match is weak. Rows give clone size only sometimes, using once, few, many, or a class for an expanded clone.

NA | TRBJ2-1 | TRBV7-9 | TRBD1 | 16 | CASSLSPGGAWNEQFF | TGTGCCAGCAGCTTAAGTCCAGGGGGCGCGTGGAATGAGCAGTTCTTC
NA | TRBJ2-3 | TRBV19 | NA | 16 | CASSSGWTRYTDTQYF | TGTGCCAGTAGTAGTGGATGGACAAGATACACAGATACGCAGTATTTT
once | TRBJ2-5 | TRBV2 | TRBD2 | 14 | CASRMSSGSETQYF | TGTGCCAGCAGAATGTCTAGCGGGAGTGAGACCCAGTACTTC
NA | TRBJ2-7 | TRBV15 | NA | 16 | CATSRSLGAGSYEQYF | TGTGCCACCAGCAGAAGTTTGGGGGCAGGGTCATACGAGCAGTACTTC
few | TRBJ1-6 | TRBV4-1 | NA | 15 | CASSARDTDNSPLHF | TGCGCCAGCAGCGCCCGGGACACCGATAATTCACCCCTCCACTTT
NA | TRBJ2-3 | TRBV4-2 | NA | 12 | CASSPDGGTQYF | TGTGCCAGCAGCCCCGACGGGGGTACGCAGTATTTT
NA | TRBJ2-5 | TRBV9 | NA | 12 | CASSGHGETQYF | TGTGCCAGCAGCGGACATGGGGAGACCCAGTACTTC
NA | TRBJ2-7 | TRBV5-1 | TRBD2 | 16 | CASSLGGLAELREQYF | TGCGCCAGCAGCTTGGGTGGACTAGCGGAACTGAGAGAGCAGTACTTC
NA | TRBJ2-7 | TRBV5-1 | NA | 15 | CASSLGGADSYEQYF | TGCGCCAGCAGCTTGGGGGGAGCGGACTCCTACGAGCAGTACTTC
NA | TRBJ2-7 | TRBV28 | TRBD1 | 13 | CASSLGTGYEQYF | TGTGCCAGCAGTTTAGGGACAGGGTACGAGCAGTACTTC
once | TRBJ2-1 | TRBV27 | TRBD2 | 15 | CASSLSGRDYNEQFF | TGTGCCAGCAGTCTTAGCGGGAGGGATTACAATGAGCAGTTCTTC
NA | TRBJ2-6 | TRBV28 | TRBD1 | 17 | CASSYGTGRAGANVLTF | TGTGCCAGCAGTTACGGGACAGGGAGGGCTGGGGCCAACGTCCTGACTTTC
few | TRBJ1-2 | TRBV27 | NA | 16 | CASRPHGEGLLNGYTF | TGTGCCAGCAGGCCCCACGGAGAGGGTCTTTTGAATGGCTACACCTTC
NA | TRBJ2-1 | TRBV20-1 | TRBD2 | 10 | CSAYSGSRFF | TGCAGTGCTTATAGCGGGAGTCGGTTCTTC
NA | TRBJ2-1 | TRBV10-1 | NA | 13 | CASSQVVDNEQFF | TGCGCCAGCAGTCAGGTCGTGGACAATGAGCAGTTCTTC
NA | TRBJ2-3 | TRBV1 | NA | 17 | CTSNFMISSLRADTQYF | TGCACCAGCAATTTCATGATTAGCTCCCTCAGGGCAGATACGCAGTATTTT
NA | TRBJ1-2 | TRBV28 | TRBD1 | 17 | CASSLSNPGTGRYGYTF | TGTGCCAGCAGTTTATCCAACCCCGGGACAGGGCGTTATGGCTACACCTTC
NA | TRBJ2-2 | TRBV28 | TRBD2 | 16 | CASSPSGALNTGELFF | TGTGCCAGCAGTCCTAGCGGGGCCTTGAACACCGGGGAGCTGTTTTTT
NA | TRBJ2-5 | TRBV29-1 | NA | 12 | CSAGGPQETQYF | TGCAGCGCCGGGGGGCCGCAAGAGACCCAGTACTTC
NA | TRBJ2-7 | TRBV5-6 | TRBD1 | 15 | CASSVDRATLGEQYF | TGTGCCAGCAGCGTAGACAGGGCTACCCTCGGCGAGCAGTACTTC
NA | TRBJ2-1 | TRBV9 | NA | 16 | CASSTLGQSSYNEQFF | TGTGCCAGCAGCACCCTTGGGCAGAGCTCCTACAATGAGCAGTTCTTC
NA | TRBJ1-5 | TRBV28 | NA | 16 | CASSFWVGGFDQPQHF | TGTGCCAGCAGTTTTTGGGTAGGAGGGTTTGACCAGCCCCAGCATTTT
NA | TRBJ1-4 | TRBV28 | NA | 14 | CASSFPATNEKLFF | TGTGCCAGCAGTTTTCCGGCAACTAATGAAAAACTGTTTTTT
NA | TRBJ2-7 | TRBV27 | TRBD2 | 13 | CASKSIAGVEQYF | TGTGCCAGCAAATCAATAGCGGGAGTCGAGCAGTACTTC
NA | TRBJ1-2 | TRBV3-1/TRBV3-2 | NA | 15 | CASSQEKGVSYGYTF | TGTGCCAGCAGCCAAGAAAAGGGGGTCTCCTATGGCTACACCTTC
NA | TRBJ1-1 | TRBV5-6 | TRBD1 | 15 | CASSSLTGMNTEAFF | TGTGCCAGCAGCTCCCTGACAGGGATGAACACTGAAGCTTTCTTT
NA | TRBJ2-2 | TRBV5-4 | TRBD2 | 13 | CASSGAGAGELFF | TGTGCCAGCAGCGGAGCGGGGGCCGGGGAGCTGTTTTTT
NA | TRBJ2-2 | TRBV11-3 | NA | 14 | CASSLGLAAGELFF | TGTGCCAGCAGCTTAGGACTCGCCGCCGGGGAGCTGTTTTTT
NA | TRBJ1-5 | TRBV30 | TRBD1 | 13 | CAWSGQGNQPQHF | TGTGCCTGGTCCGGACAGGGAAATCAGCCCCAGCATTTT
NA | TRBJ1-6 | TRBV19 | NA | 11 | CASTSGSPLHF | TGTGCCAGTACATCCGGTTCACCCCTCCACTTT
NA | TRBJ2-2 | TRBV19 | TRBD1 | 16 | CASASLGTGNTGELFF | TGTGCCAGCGCATCCCTCGGGACAGGGAACACCGGGGAGCTGTTTTTT
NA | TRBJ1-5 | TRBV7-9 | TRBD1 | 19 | CASSLGQGRIREGNQPQHF | TGTGCCAGCAGCTTAGGACAGGGACGGATCCGGGAAGGCAATCAGCCCCAGCATTTT
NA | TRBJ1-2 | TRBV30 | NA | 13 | CAWSISGGSGYTF | TGTGCCTGGAGCATATCCGGGGGGTCCGGCTACACCTTC
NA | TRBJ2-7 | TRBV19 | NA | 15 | CASSPRVLSDYEQYF | TGTGCCAGTAGTCCCCGGGTCCTTTCCGATTACGAGCAGTACTTC
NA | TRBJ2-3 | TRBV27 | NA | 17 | CASSLQGVGVSTDTQYF | TGTGCCAGCAGTCTCCAAGGAGTGGGAGTTTCCACAGATACGCAGTATTTT
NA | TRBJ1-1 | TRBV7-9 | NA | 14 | CASSLDSGVTEAFF | TGTGCCAGCAGCTTAGATTCAGGGGTAACTGAAGCTTTCTTT
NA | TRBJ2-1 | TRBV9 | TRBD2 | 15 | CASSQTSGREYEQFF | TGTGCCAGCAGCCAGACTAGCGGGAGAGAGTATGAGCAGTTCTTC
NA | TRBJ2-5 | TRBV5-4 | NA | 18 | CASSLFGQGRGGSQTQYF | TGTGCCAGCAGCTTGTTTGGCCAGGGGAGAGGAGGTTCGCAGACCCAGTACTTC
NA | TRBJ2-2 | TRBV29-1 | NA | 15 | CSVVEGVPNTGELFF | TGCAGCGTTGTTGAAGGGGTTCCCAACACCGGGGAGCTGTTTTTT
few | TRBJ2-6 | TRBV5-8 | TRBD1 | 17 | CASSRRTGDPGANVLTF | TGTGCCAGCAGCCGACGGACAGGGGATCCTGGGGCCAACGTCCTGACTTTC
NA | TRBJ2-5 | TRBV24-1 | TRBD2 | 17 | CATSDDWSGRGPETQYF | TGTGCCACCAGTGACGACTGGAGCGGGAGGGGTCCGGAAACCCAGTACTTC
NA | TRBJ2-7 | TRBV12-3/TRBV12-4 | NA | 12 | CASSLILHEQYF | TGTGCCAGCAGTTTAATACTCCACGAGCAGTACTTC
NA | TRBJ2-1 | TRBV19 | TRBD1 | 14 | CASRDRASYNEQFF | TGTGCCAGTAGGGACAGGGCATCCTACAATGAGCAGTTCTTC
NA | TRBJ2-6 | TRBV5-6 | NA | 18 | CASSAPGDTISGANVLTF | TGTGCCAGCAGCGCACCCGGGGACACCATCTCTGGGGCCAACGTCCTGACTTTC
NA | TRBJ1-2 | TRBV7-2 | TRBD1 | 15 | CASSLGQVGRYGYTF | TGTGCCAGCAGCCTCGGACAGGTCGGGCGATATGGCTACACCTTC
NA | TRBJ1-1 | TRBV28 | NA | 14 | CATRRYRPPAEAFF | TGTGCCACCCGGAGGTATAGACCGCCGGCTGAAGCTTTCTTT
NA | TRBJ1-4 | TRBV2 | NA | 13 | CASRGQANEKLFF | TGTGCCAGCAGGGGGCAAGCTAATGAAAAACTGTTTTTT
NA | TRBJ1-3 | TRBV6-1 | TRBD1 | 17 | CASSEHTGGASGNTIYF | TGTGCCAGCAGTGAACATACAGGGGGCGCCTCTGGAAACACCATATATTTT
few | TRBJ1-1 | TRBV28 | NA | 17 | CASSLGPTTEMNTEAFF | TGTGCCAGCAGTTTGGGCCCGACAACGGAAATGAACACTGAAGCTTTCTTT
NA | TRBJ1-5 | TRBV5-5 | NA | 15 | CASSLYLYSNQPQHF | TGTGCCAGCAGCTTGTACTTGTATAGCAATCAGCCCCAGCATTTT
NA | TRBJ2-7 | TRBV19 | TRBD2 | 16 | CASSITSGSGLYEQYF | TGTGCCAGTAGTATCACTAGCGGGAGTGGTCTCTACGAGCAGTACTTC
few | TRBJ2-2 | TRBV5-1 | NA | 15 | CASSVGQSNTGELFF | TGCGCCAGCAGCGTGGGGCAGTCGAACACCGGGGAGCTGTTTTTT
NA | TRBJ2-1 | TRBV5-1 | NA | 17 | CASSHLEDSSSYNEQFF | TGCGCCAGCAGCCACCTGGAGGACTCTAGCTCCTACAATGAGCAGTTCTTC
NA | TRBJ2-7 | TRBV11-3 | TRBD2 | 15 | CASSRTSGGSYEQYF | TGTGCCAGCAGCCGTACTAGCGGGGGCTCCTACGAGCAGTACTTC